These T cell receptor beta chains were read from a single sample in a study of T cell repertoires in cytomegalovirus infection. TCRdb fed the reads into MiXCR, producing one record per CDR3 protein. In the table there are 600,000 to 800,000 distinct CDR3 sequences, approximately 24% of which are singletons. The sample taken for sequencing was CD8+ T cells from PBMCs. These receptors all come from a human donor in good health (CMV status not recorded). Some clones in this sample may be carry-over from other donors' samples. Each CDR3 is given with its conserved first and last residue. The D gene is left open where the match is weak. Clone sizes are given selectively: once, few, many, or a class where the clone is expanded.

V: TRBV29-1; D: -; J: TRBJ1-2; size: -; DNA: TGCAGCACCAAAGGGGGGGGCTACACCTTC; CDR3: CSTKGGGYTF
V: TRBV12-5; D: TRBD2; J: TRBJ2-5; size: few; DNA: TGTGCTAGTGGTTTTACTCTGGGACTAGCTGAAAAGTACCAAGAGACCCAGTACTTC; CDR3: CASGFTLGLAEKYQETQYF
V: TRBV14; D: -; J: TRBJ1-6; size: -; DNA: TGTGCCAGCAGCCAAGTAGGAACAGGGCGTAATTCACCCCTCCACTTT; CDR3: CASSQVGTGRNSPLHF
V: TRBV28; D: TRBD1; J: TRBJ2-1; size: -; DNA: TGTGCCAGCAGTTTTGACAGGGCTAATGAGCAGTTCTTC; CDR3: CASSFDRANEQFF
V: TRBV19; D: -; J: TRBJ1-1; size: few; DNA: TGTGCCAGTCCACCGCCAGGGAACACTGAAGCTTTCTTT; CDR3: CASPPPGNTEAFF
V: TRBV7-9; D: -; J: TRBJ1-1; size: many; DNA: TGTGCCAGCAGCTTAATCGACGGGGCATGGTCTGAAGCTTTCTTT; CDR3: CASSLIDGAWSEAFF
V: TRBV7-9; D: -; J: TRBJ1-5; size: few; DNA: TGTGCCAGCAGCTTAGCCGTCGGCAATCAGCCCCAGCATTTT; CDR3: CASSLAVGNQPQHF
V: TRBV19; D: -; J: TRBJ2-2; size: few; DNA: TGTGCCAGTAGTATAGGACGGTCGAACACCGGGGAGCTGTTTTTT; CDR3: CASSIGRSNTGELFF
V: TRBV29-1; D: TRBD2; J: TRBJ2-1; size: -; DNA: TGCAGCGTTGAAGCGGGGGGGCTCTACGAGCAGTTCTTC; CDR3: CSVEAGGLYEQFF
V: TRBV20-1; D: -; J: TRBJ2-5; size: few; DNA: TGCAGTGCTAGAGATGGGATTTTGAAGGGGACCCAGTACTTC; CDR3: CSARDGILKGTQYF
V: TRBV5-1; D: -; J: TRBJ1-1; size: -; DNA: TGCGCCAGCAGCAACTTCCCCCCCGGGCGGGACACTGAAGCTTTCTTT; CDR3: CASSNFPPGRDTEAFF
V: TRBV29-1; D: TRBD1; J: TRBJ1-5; size: -; DNA: TGCAGCGTAGTTAGCGGACAGGGAAATCAGCCCCAGCATTTT; CDR3: CSVVSGQGNQPQHF
V: TRBV5-5; D: -; J: TRBJ1-1; size: -; DNA: TGTGCCAGCACCCACAGCGGGGGAACTGAAGCTTTCTTT; CDR3: CASTHSGGTEAFF
V: TRBV2; D: TRBD2; J: TRBJ2-1; size: -; DNA: TGTGCCAGCAGTGAAGGGGGGGGACTCGAGCAGTTCTTC; CDR3: CASSEGGGLEQFF
V: TRBV29-1; D: -; J: TRBJ2-3; size: -; DNA: TGCAGCGTTGCGGCGGCGAACACAGATACGCAGTATTTT; CDR3: CSVAAANTDTQYF